The 27 T cell receptor beta chains given below trace back to one sample, sequenced in a study of T cells in Graves' hyperthyroidism and ophthalmopathy. What was amplified from RNA transcripts were TCR beta CDR3 regions. HTBI primers were employed in a first-round RT-PCR of the TCR CDR3. TCRdb re-derived calls from the multiplex PCR reads in MiXCR, one entry per CDR3 protein. The data hold hundreds of thousands of distinct CDR3 sequences, with roughly 14% observed a single time. The sample was blood. The receptors derive from a woman aged 18-35 years with Graves' hyperthyroidism that later progressed to Graves' ophthalmopathy.

This chain links TRBV5-8 with TRBJ1-1; D is unclear. The CDR3 extends over 15 amino acids. The V gene lost 0 bases and the J gene lost 1 base, with 10 bases spanning the gap. CDR1 is SGHTS and CDR2 is YDEGEE in the germline V gene. The CDR3 nucleotides are TGTGCCAGCAGCTTGGACCTAACGACGAACACTGAAGCTTTCTTT. Amino acid sequence: CASSLDLTTNTEAFF.

A few counts support this clonotype. V and J are TRBV7-2 and TRBJ2-7, with D perhaps matching TRBD2 (7 bases). Trimming removed 1 base at V and 5 bases at J, with 9 bases between. This CDR3 is 13 amino acids long. CDR1 and CDR2 from the germline V gene are SGHTA and FQGNSA. The CDR3 nucleotides read TGTGCCAGCAGCTTAGGCGGGGGCAACGAGCAGTACTTC. The encoded protein is CASSLGGGNEQYF.

This clonotype came up many times. This chain joins TRBV7-9 and TRBJ2-7; 7 bases match TRBD1. CDR3 length: 15 amino acids. Germline V gene lookup returns CDR1 SEHNR and CDR2 FQNEAQ (reference sequence). The V gene end was trimmed by 5 bases and the J gene end by 2 bases; junction bases not matched to a gene: 9. This CDR3 reads CASSDDIQGTYEQYF. CDR3 DNA: TGTGCCAGCAGCGACGACATACAGGGGACCTACGAGCAGTACTTC.

In its sample, this clonotype was seen a few times. The chain employs TRBV19 and TRBJ1-5; possible D gene TRBD1, 5 bases. There are 15 residues in the CDR3. Deletions cut 7 bases from V and 4 bases from J, with 17 bases between. The V gene's germline CDR1 is LNHDA and CDR2 SQIVND (reference sequence). CDR3 region: CASKITHRGNQPQHF. The CDR3, as DNA: TGTGCCAGTAAAATTACCCACCGGGGGAATCAGCCCCAGCATTTT. Based on the CDR3 plus reference TRBV19 and TRBJ1-5, the full variable domain is DGGITQSPKYLFRKEGQNVTLSCEQNLNHDAMYWYRQDPGQGLRLIYYSQIVNDFQKGDIAEGYSVSREKKESFPLTVTSAQKNPTAFYLCASKITHRGNQPQHFGDGTRLSIL.

This clonotype was detected a few times. The genes are TRBV20-1 and TRBJ2-3; 12 bases fit TRBD1. The CDR3 loop spans 14 amino acids. J gave up 5 bases and V 6 bases, and 6 bases lay outside the gene matches. CDR1 and CDR2 (germline): DFQATT, SNEGSKA (reference sequence). CDR3 bases: TGCAGTGCCACAGGGACAGGGGGCATAGATACGCAGTATTTT. This codes for CSATGTGGIDTQYF.

This clonotype was found many times. The rearrangement joins TRBV7-9 to TRBJ1-2; D might be TRBD1 (6 bases). The CDR3 is 13 amino acids. V lost 8 bases, J lost 5 bases, and 15 bases lay in between. Germline CDR1 and CDR2: SEHNR and FQNEAQ (reference sequence). The DNA for the CDR3 is TGTGCCAGCCGCACAGGGCCAACATATGGCTACACCTTC. Amino acids: CASRTGPTYGYTF.

The table lists this clonotype with a few counts. A read error may be the cause here, since a much bigger clone is one base away. This chain links TRBV20-1 with TRBJ2-7; the D call may be TRBD1 or TRBD2 (5 bases each). CDR1 DFQATT and CDR2 SNEGSKA come from the germline V gene (reference sequence). The CDR3 is made up of 15 amino acids. For the CDR3, the DNA is TGCAGTGCTAGCCAACGGGGCAGGGTACGGTACGAGCTGTACTTC. This encodes CSASQRGRVRYELYF.

This clonotype came up many times. DNA for the CDR3: TGTGCCAGCAGCTCTCGCCGGGCGGCTGCCTACGAGCAGTACTTC. It codes for CASSSRRAAAYEQYF. This chain connects TRBV11-2 to TRBJ2-7; D is undetermined. CDR3 size: 15 residues. V was cut by 4 bases and J by 2 bases, with 15 bases left in between. Germline CDR1 reads SGHAT; CDR2 reads FQNNGV.

The gene calls are TRBV5-6 and TRBJ1-5; 9 bases match TRBD1. The length of the CDR3 is 15 residues. J was trimmed by 6 bases and V by 2 bases; bases with no gene match: 6. The germline V gene encodes CDR1 SGHDT and CDR2 YYEEEE. CDR3 sequence (DNA): TGTGCCAGCAGCTTAGGGACAGGGAAAAGTCAGCCCCAGCATTTT. As protein: CASSLGTGKSQPQHF. Using reference TRBV5-6 and TRBJ1-5 for the parts outside the CDR3, the full variable domain is DAGVTQSPTHLIKTRGQQVTLRCSPKSGHDTVSWYQQALGQGPQFIFQYYEEEERQRGNFPDRFSGHQFPNYSSELNVNALLLGDSALYLCASSLGTGKSQPQHFGDGTRLSIL.

The genes are TRBV6-5 and TRBJ1-5, with D possibly being TRBD1 (5 bases). V lost 0 bases to trimming and J lost 6 bases, with 9 bases between them. This CDR3 has 14 residues. CDR1 MNHEY and CDR2 SVGAGI come from the germline V gene. CDR3 in amino acids: CASSYSPGTQPQHF. The DNA of the CDR3 is TGTGCCAGCAGTTACTCTCCAGGGACTCAGCCCCAGCATTTT.

This clonotype was counted only a few times. This chain joins TRBV6-2 or TRBV6-3 and TRBJ2-7; 8 bases agree with TRBD1. J lost 0 bases, V lost 6 bases, and 10 bases had no gene match. This CDR3 is built from 16 residues. The germline gives CDR1 MNHEY, CDR2 SVGEGT. The CDR3 loop reads CASSLIWTGSSYEQYF. The CDR3 nucleotides are TGTGCCAGCAGCCTTATATGGACAGGGTCCTCCTACGAGCAGTACTTC.

This clonotype was seen repeatedly, ten times or more. The DNA for the CDR3 is TGTGCCAGCAGCTTATCTGCGGGGCGATTTACTGAAGCTTTCTTT. Encoded protein: CASSLSAGRFTEAFF. The V and J genes are TRBV11-3 and TRBJ1-1, with D possibly TRBD1 on 5 matching bases. The CDR3 is 15 amino acids. The germline V and J ends were trimmed by 2 bases and 5 bases, with 15 bases remaining between them. Germline CDR1 SGHNT, CDR2 YENEEA.

In this sample, this clonotype turned up many times. The chain recombines TRBV24-1 with TRBJ2-1; 10 bases map to TRBD1. With V trimmed by 6 bases and J by 4 bases, 5 bases remained unmatched. This CDR3 is 15 amino acids long. CDR1 KGHDR and CDR2 SFDVKD come from the germline V gene. CDR3: CATSKGTGVYNEQFF. The CDR3 bases are TGTGCCACCAGTAAGGGGACAGGGGTATACAATGAGCAGTTCTTC.

On this clonotype: This may be a read error, as it is one base from a much larger clone. The chain joins TRBV12-3 or TRBV12-4 to TRBJ2-1, with 7 bases that match TRBD1. The CDR3 length is 15 residues. V shed 8 bases, J shed 7 bases, and the junction held 14 bases outside the gene matches. The CDR3 region is CASGPPGQPRNEQFF. The CDR3 DNA reads as TGTGCCAGCGGACCCCCGGGACAGCCAAGGAATGAGCAGTTCTTC.

The rearrangement uses TRBV4-1 and TRBJ1-2; D not certain. This CDR3 is built from 14 residues. With 1 base removed from V and 2 bases from J, the gap between germline ends came to 8 bases. The germline V gene encodes CDR1 MGHRA and CDR2 YSYEKL. In DNA, the CDR3 is TGCGCCAGCAGCCAAGCCCCAGGAAACTATGGCTACACCTTC. Protein product: CASSQAPGNYGYTF.

This clonotype turned up a few times. The missing conserved phenylalanine or tryptophan at the end of this CDR3 makes a read error likely. The chain employs TRBV6-1 and TRBJ2-7; 7 bases are a match to TRBD2. V was clipped by 5 bases and J by 7 bases; unmatched bases: 8. This CDR3 has 13 amino acids. CDR1 is MNHNS, CDR2 SASEGT, per germline. The CDR3 DNA is TGTGCCAGCAGTCTCTCCCCCGGGGGGGAGCAGTACCTC. Its translation is CASSLSPGGEQYL.

This clonotype has just a few counts. A much larger clone differs by one base, so this may be a read error. This chain uses TRBV7-3 with TRBJ2-1, with 9 bases that match TRBD2. CDR1 and CDR2 (germline): SGHTA, FQGTGA. The CDR3 length is 15 residues. The CDR3 nucleotides are TGTGCCGGCAGCTTAAGTGGTAGCGGGAGTAATGAGCAGTTCTTC. Amino acid sequence: CAGSLSGSGSNEQFF. Supplemented by reference TRBV7-3 and TRBJ2-1, the full variable domain reads GAGVSQTPSNKVTEKGKYVELRCDPISGHTALYWYRQSLGQGPEFLIYFQGTGAADDSGLPNDRFFAVRPEGSVSTLKIQRTERGDSAVYLCAGSLSGSGSNEQFFGPGTRLTVL.

This clonotype has at least ten counts. J is TRBJ2-3 and V is TRBV4-1; the D is unclear. The germline gives CDR1 MGHRA, CDR2 YSYEKL. The CDR3 loop spans 13 amino acids. Trimming stripped 4 bases from V and 7 bases from J, with 12 bases between. The CDR3: CASSPPSLHTQYF. The CDR3 DNA reads as TGCGCCAGCAGCCCCCCAAGCCTACATACGCAGTATTTT.

This clonotype was seen repeatedly, ten times or more. The chain has TRBV29-1 and TRBJ2-2; 7 nucleotides match TRBD2. V was pared by 1 base and J by 7 bases, with 6 bases of the junction left unmatched. CDR1 and CDR2 (germline): SQVTM, ANQGSEA. This CDR3 is 14 amino acids long. CDR3 in DNA: TGCAGCGTTGAAGCGGGAGGAGGGGTCGGGGAGCTGTTTTTT. Translated: CSVEAGGGVGELFF.

This clonotype appeared many times. V gene TRBV12-3 or TRBV12-4 combines with J gene TRBJ2-3; D perhaps matches TRBD2 (6 bases). This CDR3 region has 14 residues. Trimming cost V 1 base and J 4 bases, with 9 bases left between them. The CDR3 sequence is CASSLVGGPDTQYF. CDR3 nucleotides: TGTGCCAGCAGTTTAGTAGGAGGGCCAGATACGCAGTATTTT.

In this sample, this clonotype turned up many times. The chain couples TRBV7-9 to TRBJ2-1; D not resolved. Germline loops: CDR1 SEHNR, CDR2 FQNEAQ (reference sequence). Trimming stripped 3 bases from V and 4 bases from J, with 7 bases between. The CDR3 spans 13 residues. CDR3 bases: TGTGCCAGCAGCTTGGATCAGTACAATGAGCAGTTCTTC. Residues: CASSLDQYNEQFF.

This clonotype was recorded a few times. V usage is TRBV20-1 and J usage is TRBJ2-7, with D possibly being TRBD1 (6 bases). Deletions cut 3 bases from V and 2 bases from J, with 11 bases between. The CDR3 has 13 amino acids. Per germline, CDR1 DFQATT and CDR2 SNEGSKA (reference sequence). CDR3 sequence (DNA): TGCAGTGCTAGCCGGACAGCCACCTACGAGCAGTACTTC. This gives the protein CSASRTATYEQYF.

The genes are TRBV20-1 and TRBJ2-2; the match to TRBD2 covers 11 bases. After removal of 3 bases from V and 1 base from J, the junction contained 7 bases not matched to a gene. Germline loops: CDR1 DFQATT, CDR2 SNEGSKA (reference sequence). The CDR3 extends over 17 amino acids. This chain's CDR3 is CSASSLLAGVNTGELFF. As DNA, the CDR3 is TGCAGTGCTAGTTCCCTACTAGCGGGAGTGAACACCGGGGAGCTGTTTTTT.

There are many counts of this clonotype. This chain joins TRBV30 and TRBJ1-1, with D unclear. Trimming took off 3 bases at V and 2 bases at J, with 10 bases between the two ends. The CDR3 consists of 13 residues. Germline V CDR1 and CDR2: GTSNPN, SVGIG (reference sequence). The CDR3 DNA is TGTGCCTGGAGCAGGACGCAAAACACTGAAGCTTTCTTT. Translation: CAWSRTQNTEAFF.

This clonotype occurred a few times. The chain has TRBV9 and TRBJ2-3; D is perhaps TRBD2 (7 bases). Trimming cost V 0 bases and J 4 bases, with 12 bases left between them. The CDR3 contains 15 residues. CDR1 is SGDLS, CDR2 YYNGEE, per germline. CDR3 sequence: CASSVVGGLPDTQYF. As DNA, the CDR3 is TGTGCCAGCAGCGTAGTGGGGGGGCTTCCAGATACGCAGTATTTT.

This clonotype was seen ten or more times. The V gene is TRBV6-1, the J gene TRBJ1-2; the D gene is possibly TRBD1 (6 bases). Trimming removed 6 bases at V and 4 bases at J, with 12 bases between. The CDR3 length is 13 residues. Germline V gene sequence: CDR1 MNHNS, CDR2 SASEGT. The DNA for the CDR3 is TGTGCCAGCAGCTTGACAGGAGTCTATGGCTACACCTTC. Protein sequence: CASSLTGVYGYTF.

The chain couples TRBV20-1 to TRBJ1-3; D gene ambiguous. The germline V and J ends were trimmed by 6 bases and 0 bases, with 12 bases remaining between them. Germline CDR1 reads DFQATT; CDR2 reads SNEGSKA (reference sequence). The CDR3 length is 14 residues. The CDR3 reads CSAAGLSSGNTIYF. The CDR3 DNA follows: TGCAGTGCGGCCGGACTGAGCTCTGGAAACACCATATATTTT.